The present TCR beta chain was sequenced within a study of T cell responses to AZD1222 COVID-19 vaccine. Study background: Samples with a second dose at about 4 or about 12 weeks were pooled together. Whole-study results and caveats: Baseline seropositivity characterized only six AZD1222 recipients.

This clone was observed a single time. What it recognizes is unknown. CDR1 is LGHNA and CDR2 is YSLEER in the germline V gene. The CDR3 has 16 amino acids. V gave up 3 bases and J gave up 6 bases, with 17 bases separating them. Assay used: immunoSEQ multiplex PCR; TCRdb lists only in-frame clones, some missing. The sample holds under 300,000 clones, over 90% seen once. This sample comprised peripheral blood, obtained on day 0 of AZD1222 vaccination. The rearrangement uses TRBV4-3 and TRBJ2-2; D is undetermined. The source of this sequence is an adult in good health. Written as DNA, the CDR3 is TGCGCCAGCAGCCAGCACCCTACAGAAACTGCCGGGGAGCTGTTTTTT. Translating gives CASSQHPTETAGELFF.